Sequencing of this TCR beta chain was carried out in a study of esophageal squamous cell carcinoma under preoperative chemotherapy. TCRdb itself ran the PCR reads through MiXCR, one entry per CDR3 protein. The data hold about 16,000 distinct CDR3 sequences, with more than 45% observed a single time. This clonotype has just a few counts. As yet, its antigen is unknown. Study findings and constraints: Tumor-infiltrating lymphocytes showed no significant post-chemotherapy TCR diversity increase, unlike peripheral T cells. Post-treatment tumor-infiltrating lymphocytes appeared partly derived from peripheral T cells migrating into the tumor.

Time point here: before preoperative PTX-NDP chemotherapy. Germline assignment: CDR1 SSHAT and CDR2 FNYEAQ (reference sequence). This CDR3 is built from 15 residues. The V end was cut by 5 bases, the J end by 0 bases, with 11 bases between. The gene calls are TRBV7-7 and TRBJ2-1, with D uncertain. The biological material was taken from a patient given preoperative chemotherapy. This TCR was recovered from a human donor with esophageal squamous cell carcinoma. The donor label of this sample is uncertain. The DNA for the CDR3 is TGTGCCAGCAGCCCGGGCCCTAGCTCCTACAATGAGCAGTTCTTC. Its protein product is CASSPGPSSYNEQFF.